This TCR beta chain was documented in a study of cytomegalovirus exposure and HLA in healthy donors. The overall study: Roughly 180 million T cells yielded 100 million or so unique TCR beta sequences in earlier analysis. Study-wide points: Across all donors, roughly uniform sequencing depth was an assumption of the presence/absence analyses.

A multiplex PCR was run with 60 Vbeta primers and 13 Jbeta primers. As handled by the study authors: Later, 80 million or so unique TCR beta chains were counted in an analysis, and about 10 million of them were shared. Some clones are missing from TCRdb's copy, which holds only in-frame ones; the method was immunoSEQ multiplex PCR. The V and J calls and clone size come from that table; D and trimming were worked out from the DNA. Its table records 40,000 to 55,000 clones. About this clone itself: The antigen remains undetermined.

J lost 4 bases, V lost 1 base, and 10 bases had no gene match. Germline-derived CDR1 and CDR2 are SGHRS and YFSETQ. There are 17 residues in the CDR3. V gene TRBV5-1 combines with J gene TRBJ2-5, with 10 bases aligning to TRBD1. The clonotype originates from a male donor in good health and CMV-seropositive. Sequencing used PBMCs. The CDR3, as DNA: TGCGCCAGCAGCTTGACTTACCCGGGACAGGGGAGAGAGACCCAGTACTTC. Its translation is CASSLTYPGQGRETQYF. Complete variable domain (other parts from reference TRBV5-1 and TRBJ2-5): KAGVTQTPRYLIKTRGQQVTLSCSPISGHRSVSWYQQTPGQGLQFLFEYFSETQRNKGNFPGRFSGRQFSNSRSEMNVSTLELGDSALYLCASSLTYPGQGRETQYFGPGTRLLVL.